This TCR beta chain was sequenced during a study of OX40 agonist ivuxolimab in advanced cancers. Across the whole study: Prior anti-PD-1, anti-PD-L1 or anti-CTLA-4 therapy did not bar entry, and less than 50% had some.

Study findings and constraints: In general, CD8+ T cells held more expanded clones than CD4+ did, on average.

Regarding this clone: Its antigen is unidentified.

Germline CDR1 MNHNS, CDR2 SASEGT. Trimming pared 6 bases from V and 0 bases from J, leaving 15 bases between. The CDR3 length is 15 residues. TCRdb's copy holds only in-frame clones and misses some; the assay was immunoSEQ multiplex PCR. The sample holds about 8,900 clones, around 71% seen once. This clonotype was sampled from an adult with an advanced solid tumor such as melanoma, head and neck, liver or kidney cancer. The sequencing used CD4+ or CD8+ T cells sorted from blood, collected in a trial of the OX40 agonist ivuxolimab. J is TRBJ2-7 and V is TRBV6-1, with D perhaps TRBD1 (6 bases). This chain's CDR3 is CASRPGQVLSYEQYF. The DNA of the CDR3 is TGTGCCAGCAGGCCGGGACAAGTACTCTCCTACGAGCAGTACTTC.